A selection of T cell receptor beta chains follows, all from one sample in a study of blood T cell repertoires in COVID-19. Sequencing used immunoSEQ multiplex PCR; TCRdb keeps in-frame clones, though not all of them. The sample lists fewer than 200,000 clones, 65% to 90% occurring once. The sequencing sample was made of peripheral blood. Receptor source: a woman aged 40 to 50 with COVID-19, enrolled during active disease. The CDR3 runs from the conserved cysteine through the conserved F or W. D genes are given only for firm matches. Part of the rows lack a size; the others show once, few, many or a class for expanded clones.

D gene: TRBD1
clone size: NA
J gene: TRBJ1-2
V gene: TRBV28
CDR3 protein: CASRPQGAAGYTF
CDR3 DNA: TGTGCCAGCAGGCCACAGGGGGCGGCCGGCTACACCTTC

D gene: TRBD1
clone size: once
J gene: TRBJ2-3
V gene: TRBV6-6
CDR3 protein: CASKQGATQTDTQYF
CDR3 DNA: TGTGCCAGCAAACAGGGGGCCACACAAACTGATACGCAGTATTTT

D gene: NA
clone size: NA
J gene: TRBJ1-2
V gene: TRBV5-6
CDR3 protein: CASSPQTETHYGYTF
CDR3 DNA: TGTGCCAGCAGCCCTCAGACAGAGACCCACTATGGCTACACCTTC

D gene: NA
clone size: NA
J gene: TRBJ2-1
V gene: TRBV7-3
CDR3 protein: CASSQTGYNEQFF
CDR3 DNA: TGTGCCAGCAGCCAAACAGGCTACAATGAGCAGTTCTTC

D gene: NA
clone size: NA
J gene: TRBJ2-1
V gene: TRBV7-9
CDR3 protein: CASRPTTSPNEQFF
CDR3 DNA: TGTGCCAGCAGACCTACAACTAGCCCCAATGAGCAGTTCTTC

D gene: NA
clone size: NA
J gene: TRBJ1-6
V gene: TRBV6-5
CDR3 protein: CASSFSSLAPLHF
CDR3 DNA: TGTGCCAGCAGCTTTTCCAGCCTAGCACCCCTCCACTTT

D gene: TRBD1
clone size: NA
J gene: TRBJ2-1
V gene: TRBV28
CDR3 protein: CASSKTGGAYNEQFF
CDR3 DNA: TGTGCCAGCAGTAAGACAGGGGGCGCCTACAATGAGCAGTTCTTC

D gene: NA
clone size: NA
J gene: TRBJ1-5
V gene: TRBV10-2
CDR3 protein: CASSESNSNQPQHF
CDR3 DNA: TGCGCCAGCAGTGAGTCCAATAGCAATCAGCCCCAGCATTTT

D gene: NA
clone size: NA
J gene: TRBJ1-6
V gene: TRBV28
CDR3 protein: CASSLGGAVNSPLHF
CDR3 DNA: TGTGCCAGCAGTTTGGGGGGGGCCGTCAATTCACCCCTCCACTTT

D gene: TRBD1
clone size: NA
J gene: TRBJ1-2
V gene: TRBV12-3/TRBV12-4
CDR3 protein: CASRAGTVYGYTF
CDR3 DNA: TGTGCCAGCAGGGCCGGGACAGTCTATGGCTACACCTTC

D gene: TRBD1
clone size: NA
J gene: TRBJ1-1
V gene: TRBV5-5
CDR3 protein: CASSFLLQGSEAFF
CDR3 DNA: TGTGCCAGCAGCTTCCTACTACAGGGGTCGGAAGCTTTCTTT

D gene: NA
clone size: once
J gene: TRBJ1-1
V gene: TRBV7-3
CDR3 protein: CASSLTPAGLGTEAFF
CDR3 DNA: TGTGCCAGCAGCTTAACCCCGGCAGGGCTTGGGACTGAAGCTTTCTTT

D gene: TRBD2
clone size: NA
J gene: TRBJ2-1
V gene: TRBV7-8
CDR3 protein: CASIPGLAGGLPSYNEQFF
CDR3 DNA: TGTGCCAGCATACCGGGACTAGCGGGAGGGCTTCCCTCCTACAATGAGCAGTTCTTC

D gene: NA
clone size: NA
J gene: TRBJ1-2
V gene: TRBV2
CDR3 protein: CASIGIAYGYTF
CDR3 DNA: TGTGCCAGCATCGGGATTGCCTATGGCTACACCTTC

D gene: TRBD1
clone size: NA
J gene: TRBJ2-7
V gene: TRBV10-3
CDR3 protein: CAIMSGTGGLYEQYF
CDR3 DNA: TGTGCCATCATGAGTGGGACAGGGGGACTCTACGAGCAGTACTTC

D gene: NA
clone size: NA
J gene: TRBJ2-1
V gene: TRBV7-2
CDR3 protein: CASSFGTLSEQFF
CDR3 DNA: TGTGCCAGCAGCTTCGGTACTTTGAGTGAGCAGTTCTTC

D gene: NA
clone size: few
J gene: TRBJ1-4
V gene: TRBV7-2
CDR3 protein: CASSLRQASNEKLFF
CDR3 DNA: TGTGCCAGCAGCCTTAGACAGGCTTCTAATGAAAAACTGTTTTTT

D gene: TRBD2
clone size: NA
J gene: TRBJ2-7
V gene: TRBV19
CDR3 protein: CASSGTYLYEQYF
CDR3 DNA: TGTGCCAGCAGCGGGACTTATTTATACGAGCAGTACTTC

D gene: NA
clone size: NA
J gene: TRBJ2-7
V gene: TRBV27
CDR3 protein: CASSIGSSSEQYF
CDR3 DNA: TGTGCCAGCAGTATCGGGTCCTCAAGCGAGCAGTACTTC

D gene: TRBD1
clone size: NA
J gene: TRBJ2-1
V gene: TRBV7-6
CDR3 protein: CASSLWAGGTYEQFF
CDR3 DNA: TGTGCCAGCAGCTTATGGGCAGGGGGAACATATGAGCAGTTCTTC

D gene: TRBD2
clone size: NA
J gene: TRBJ2-2
V gene: TRBV2
CDR3 protein: CASHGLAGGPNTGELFF
CDR3 DNA: TGTGCCAGCCACGGACTAGCGGGGGGACCTAACACCGGGGAGCTGTTTTTT

D gene: NA
clone size: NA
J gene: TRBJ2-5
V gene: TRBV27
CDR3 protein: CASSSSLRGETQYF
CDR3 DNA: TGTGCCAGCAGCTCTTCGTTAAGGGGAGAGACCCAGTACTTC

D gene: TRBD1
clone size: NA
J gene: TRBJ2-1
V gene: TRBV6-1
CDR3 protein: CASSDPRRTGGYNEQFF
CDR3 DNA: TGTGCCAGCAGTGACCCCCGGAGGACAGGCGGGTACAATGAGCAGTTCTTC

D gene: TRBD1
clone size: NA
J gene: TRBJ2-2
V gene: TRBV25-1
CDR3 protein: CASSTGTGRTGELFF
CDR3 DNA: TGTGCCAGCAGTACCGGGACAGGGCGGACCGGGGAGCTGTTTTTT

D gene: TRBD2
clone size: NA
J gene: TRBJ2-1
V gene: TRBV19
CDR3 protein: CASSIRTSGSDEQFF
CDR3 DNA: TGTGCCAGTAGTATTCGGACTAGCGGGAGTGATGAGCAGTTCTTC

D gene: NA
clone size: few
J gene: TRBJ1-2
V gene: TRBV2
CDR3 protein: CASSGLGYGYTF
CDR3 DNA: TGTGCCAGCAGTGGACTAGGCTATGGCTACACCTTC

D gene: NA
clone size: NA
J gene: TRBJ2-5
V gene: TRBV12-3/TRBV12-4
CDR3 protein: CASSQDSEGTQYF
CDR3 DNA: TGTGCCAGCAGCCAAGACTCAGAAGGGACCCAGTACTTC

D gene: TRBD1
clone size: NA
J gene: TRBJ2-3
V gene: TRBV15
CDR3 protein: CATSRDRQGTQYF
CDR3 DNA: TGTGCCACCAGCAGAGATCGACAGGGGACGCAGTATTTT

D gene: TRBD2
clone size: once
J gene: TRBJ2-1
V gene: TRBV12-3/TRBV12-4
CDR3 protein: CASNLAGYNEQFF
CDR3 DNA: TGTGCCAGCAACCTAGCGGGTTACAATGAGCAGTTCTTC

D gene: TRBD2
clone size: NA
J gene: TRBJ2-7
V gene: TRBV19
CDR3 protein: CASSIGGRVYEQYF
CDR3 DNA: TGTGCCAGTAGTATAGGCGGGAGGGTCTACGAGCAGTACTTC

D gene: TRBD2
clone size: NA
J gene: TRBJ2-7
V gene: TRBV5-1
CDR3 protein: CASSWTGTSGSSYEQYF
CDR3 DNA: TGCGCCAGCAGCTGGACAGGGACTAGCGGGAGCTCCTACGAGCAGTACTTC

D gene: TRBD2
clone size: NA
J gene: TRBJ2-5
V gene: TRBV7-7
CDR3 protein: CASSYSGTKETQYF
CDR3 DNA: TGTGCTAGCAGCTACTCCGGGACTAAAGAGACCCAGTACTTC

D gene: NA
clone size: few
J gene: TRBJ1-2
V gene: TRBV28
CDR3 protein: CASSSRRNTAGDGYTF
CDR3 DNA: TGTGCCAGCAGTTCACGACGAAACACGGCCGGGGATGGCTACACCTTC

D gene: TRBD2
clone size: NA
J gene: TRBJ2-5
V gene: TRBV28
CDR3 protein: CASSHRLARGETQYF
CDR3 DNA: TGTGCCAGCAGCCATAGACTAGCCAGAGGGGAGACCCAGTACTTC

D gene: TRBD2
clone size: NA
J gene: TRBJ2-5
V gene: TRBV5-1
CDR3 protein: CASSFSGTGETQYF
CDR3 DNA: TGCGCCAGCAGCTTTAGCGGGACCGGGGAGACCCAGTACTTC

D gene: NA
clone size: NA
J gene: TRBJ2-2
V gene: TRBV10-3
CDR3 protein: CAIRNLAETGELFF
CDR3 DNA: TGTGCCATCAGGAATTTAGCGGAAACCGGGGAGCTGTTTTTT

D gene: NA
clone size: NA
J gene: TRBJ1-5
V gene: TRBV7-2
CDR3 protein: CASSLVSRNQPQHF
CDR3 DNA: TGTGCCAGCAGCTTAGTTAGTCGGAATCAGCCCCAGCATTTT

D gene: TRBD1
clone size: few
J gene: TRBJ1-5
V gene: TRBV30
CDR3 protein: CAWSRDRNQPQHF
CDR3 DNA: TGTGCCTGGAGTAGGGACAGAAATCAGCCCCAGCATTTT

D gene: NA
clone size: once
J gene: TRBJ2-3
V gene: TRBV24-1
CDR3 protein: CATSDPGKRTDTQYF
CDR3 DNA: TGTGCCACCAGTGATCCCGGTAAGCGAACAGATACGCAGTATTTT

D gene: NA
clone size: NA
J gene: TRBJ2-3
V gene: TRBV28
CDR3 protein: CASSSRLRTDTQYF
CDR3 DNA: TGTGCCAGCAGTTCCAGACTACGGACAGATACGCAGTATTTT

D gene: NA
clone size: NA
J gene: TRBJ1-1
V gene: TRBV19
CDR3 protein: CASSRNSPMNTEAFF
CDR3 DNA: TGTGCCAGTAGTAGGAACAGCCCGATGAACACTGAAGCTTTCTTT

D gene: TRBD2
clone size: NA
J gene: TRBJ2-4
V gene: TRBV5-1
CDR3 protein: CASRPTGTRGDAKNIQYF
CDR3 DNA: TGCGCCAGCAGACCAACCGGGACTAGGGGTGATGCCAAAAACATTCAGTACTTC

D gene: NA
clone size: NA
J gene: TRBJ1-1
V gene: TRBV5-1
CDR3 protein: CASSVIQGAEAFF
CDR3 DNA: TGCGCCAGCAGCGTCATACAGGGCGCTGAAGCTTTCTTT